What follows are 12 T cell receptor beta chains derived from one specimen sequenced in a study of OX40 agonist ivuxolimab in advanced cancers. Repertoires were generated with immunoSEQ multiplex PCR, while TCRdb's copy carries only in-frame clones and drops some. The sample has some 73,000 clones; over 80% are singletons. The source material was CD4+ or CD8+ T cells sorted from blood, sampled in a trial of the OX40 agonist ivuxolimab. These receptors were obtained from an adult with an advanced solid tumor such as melanoma, head and neck, liver or kidney cancer.

This chain connects TRBV6-1 to TRBJ1-1, with 8 bases fitting TRBD1. This CDR3 region has 12 residues. V trimming: 8 bases; J trimming: 4 bases; junction bases outside the gene matches: 3. CDR1 MNHNS and CDR2 SASEGT come from the germline V gene. For the CDR3, the DNA is TGTGCCAGCGTTACAGGGGGCACTGAAGCTTTCTTT. As protein: CASVTGGTEAFF.

CDR3 sequence reads: CATTTGDSQYNEQFF. The DNA of the CDR3 is TGTGCCACAACCACGGGGGACTCCCAATACAATGAGCAGTTCTTC. The chain employs TRBV15 and TRBJ2-1; D might be TRBD2 (6 bases). V lost 9 bases to trimming and J lost 4 bases, with 19 bases between them. Germline V gives CDR1 LNHNV, CDR2 YYDKDF (reference sequence). This CDR3 has 15 amino acids.

The rearrangement uses TRBV27 and TRBJ1-1, with 9 positions matching TRBD1. V gave up 7 bases and J gave up 0 bases; unmatched junction bases: 9. The V gene's germline CDR1 is MNHEY and CDR2 SMNVEV (reference sequence). This CDR3 has 16 amino acids. CDR3 DNA: TGTGCCAGCAATCCCCCTGGGACAGGGCTGAACACTGAAGCTTTCTTT. Translating gives CASNPPGTGLNTEAFF.

The rearrangement links TRBV27 to TRBJ2-1, with 9 bases matching TRBD1. V shed 5 bases, J shed 3 bases, and the junction held 8 bases outside the gene matches. The CDR3 is made up of 16 amino acids. Germline V gives CDR1 MNHEY, CDR2 SMNVEV (reference sequence). The CDR3 protein is CASSPRTGVDYNEQFF. CDR3 DNA: TGTGCCAGCAGTCCCCGGACAGGGGTGGACTACAATGAGCAGTTCTTC.

This sequence joins TRBV7-9 and TRBJ1-1, with D uncertain. V was trimmed by 1 base and J by 0 bases, leaving 6 bases between them. This CDR3 region has 14 residues. Germline CDR1 and CDR2: SEHNR and FQNEAQ (reference sequence). The CDR3 sequence is CASSLEGMNTEAFF. In nucleotides, the CDR3 is TGTGCCAGCAGCTTAGAGGGAATGAACACTGAAGCTTTCTTT. Together with reference TRBV7-9 and TRBJ1-1, the CDR3 gives the full variable domain: DTGVSQNPRHKITKRGQNVTFRCDPISEHNRLYWYRQTLGQGPEFLTYFQNEAQLEKSRLLSDRFSAERPKGSFSTLEIQRTEQGDSAMYLCASSLEGMNTEAFFGQGTRLTVV.

This clone was recorded once. The rearrangement uses TRBV9 and TRBJ2-3, with TRBD2 identical over 10 bases. Trimming took 3 bases from V and 3 from J; bases not matched to a gene: 10. CDR1 is SGDLS and CDR2 is YYNGEE in the germline V gene. This CDR3 is 17 amino acids long. The CDR3 here is CASSENLRTSGTDTQYF. For the CDR3, the DNA is TGTGCCAGCAGCGAGAACCTTCGGACTAGCGGTACAGATACGCAGTATTTT.

The chain combines TRBV4-1 with TRBJ1-2, with D possibly TRBD1 on 6 matching bases. The germline gives CDR1 MGHRA, CDR2 YSYEKL. The length of the CDR3 is 14 residues. V gave up 3 bases and J gave up 6 bases, with 14 bases separating them. CDR3 bases: TGCGCCAGCAGCCACCCCGGAGGGGGGAATGGCTACACCTTC. Its protein is CASSHPGGGNGYTF.

The chain couples TRBV29-1 to TRBJ2-1, with 9 bases identical to TRBD2. With V trimmed by 6 bases and J by 6 bases, 12 bases remained unmatched. The CDR3 is 15 residues long. Germline V gene data show CDR1 as SQVTM and CDR2 as ANQGSEA. For the CDR3, the DNA is TGCAGCGTAGACGGACTAGCGCTTATAAGCAATGAGCAGTTCTTC. Its protein product is CSVDGLALISNEQFF.

V usage is TRBV6-5 and J usage is TRBJ2-3, with TRBD2 matching 12 bases. This CDR3 is built from 14 residues. V dropped 6 bases and J dropped 9; count of bases not matched to a gene: 7. Germline CDR1 and CDR2: MNHEY and SVGAGI. The DNA for the CDR3 is TGTGCCAGCAGAGAGGGACTAGCGGGTAGGACGCAGTATTTT. It codes for CASREGLAGRTQYF.

The chain links TRBV19 to TRBJ2-7, with D possibly called TRBD1 or TRBD2 (5 bases each). The germline V gene has CDR1 LNHDA and CDR2 SQIVND (reference sequence). V lost 3 bases, J lost 0 bases, and 9 bases lay in between. The CDR3 runs to 14 residues. This chain's CDR3 is CASSITGRSYEQYF. CDR3 bases: TGTGCCAGTAGTATCACGGGGCGCTCCTACGAGCAGTACTTC.

This chain connects TRBV27 to TRBJ2-3; possible D gene TRBD2, 6 bases. The germline V and J ends were trimmed by 8 bases and 0 bases, with 18 bases remaining between them. Germline CDR1 reads MNHEY; CDR2 reads SMNVEV (reference sequence). The CDR3 covers 16 residues. In DNA, the CDR3 is TGTGCCAGCTACCCTCCCAAGCGGGCTAGCACAGATACGCAGTATTTT. Protein sequence: CASYPPKRASTDTQYF.

V usage is TRBV18 and J usage is TRBJ1-4; D is unclear. CDR3 size: 13 residues. Germline values: CDR1 KGHSH, CDR2 LQKENI. Trimming removed 3 bases at V and 8 bases at J, with 10 bases between. CDR3 amino acids: CASSPPGSEKLFF. DNA for the CDR3: TGTGCCAGCTCACCTCCGGGATCCGAAAAACTGTTTTTT. Looking up the rest from reference TRBV18 and TRBJ1-4 gives the full variable domain: NAGVMQNPRHLVRRRGQEARLRCSPMKGHSHVYWYRQLPEEGLKFMVYLQKENIIDESGMPKERFSAEFPKEGPSILRIQQVVRGDSAAYFCASSPPGSEKLFFGSGTQLSVL.